One sample yielded the 18 T cell receptor beta chains listed below, sequenced in a study of cytomegalovirus exposure and HLA in healthy donors. This PCR relied on a set of 60 Vbeta primers and 13 Jbeta primers. Profiling relied on immunoSEQ multiplex PCR, and the TCRdb table lists in-frame clones only, not all of them. There are around 81,000 clones in the sample; roughly 64% occur only once, and approximately 5.4% lies in the top ten. The sample was PBMCs. The origin of the receptors is a man aged 25-45 years in good health and CMV-seropositive.

This chain joins TRBV4-1 and TRBJ2-2, with a possible D match to TRBD2 (6 bases). CDR3 length: 17 amino acids. Trimming cost V 1 base and J 5 bases, with 17 bases left between them. Germline values: CDR1 MGHRA, CDR2 YSYEKL. In nucleotides, the CDR3 is TGCGCCAGCAGCCAAGTAGATATGGGACTTTTGACCGGGGAGCTGTTTTTT. Residues: CASSQVDMGLLTGELFF.

This clone appeared a few times. The chain combines TRBV5-6 with TRBJ2-5; D may be TRBD1 (5 bases). Looked up from germline, CDR1 is SGHDT and CDR2 is YYEEEE. The CDR3 consists of 13 residues. The V gene lost 0 bases and the J gene lost 5 bases, with 8 bases spanning the gap. The CDR3 region has the DNA TGTGCCAGCAGCTTGGCTCAGGGTGAGACCCAGTACTTC. Translated, it gives CASSLAQGETQYF.

CDR3: CASGPTGEGFTEAFF. CDR3 DNA sequence: TGTGCTAGTGGACCCACAGGGGAAGGGTTCACTGAAGCTTTCTTT. V gene TRBV12-5 combines with J gene TRBJ1-1; 7 nucleotides align to TRBD1. The junction had 11 bases not matched to a gene; V was cut back by 6 bases and J by 4 bases. CDR1 and CDR2 (germline): LGHNT, FRNRAP. This CDR3 spans 15 amino acids. Filled out from reference TRBV12-5 and TRBJ1-1, the complete variable domain reads DARVTQTPRHKVTEMGQEVTMRCQPILGHNTVFWYRQTMMQGLELLAYFRNRAPLDDSGMPKDRFSAEMPDATLATLKIQPSEPRDSAVYFCASGPTGEGFTEAFFGQGTRLTVV.

This sequence joins TRBV6-1 and TRBJ2-7; D call uncertain. This CDR3 spans 11 amino acids. V lost 6 bases and J lost 5, with 8 bases in between. Germline assignment: CDR1 MNHNS and CDR2 SASEGT. CDR3 sequence (DNA): TGTGCCAGCAGAGTACTACACGAGCAGTACTTC. It codes for CASRVLHEQYF.

This clone showed up just a few times. The chain uses TRBV7-2 and TRBJ2-1; 7 nucleotides agree with TRBD2. The J segment lost 9 bases and the V segment lost 3 bases, leaving 8 bases of the junction unmatched. The CDR3 has 14 amino acids. Germline V gene data show CDR1 as SGHTA and CDR2 as FQGNSA. The CDR3 coding sequence is TGTGCCAGCAGCTTGGGAGGGCAGGGTGGTGAGCAGTTCTTC. Its protein is CASSLGGQGGEQFF.

The chain couples TRBV28 to TRBJ2-2; a possible D gene is TRBD2 (5 bases). CDR3 length: 14 amino acids. The germline CDR1 and CDR2 sequences are MDHEN and SYDVKM. Trimming stripped 7 bases from V and 3 bases from J, with 12 bases between. CDR3 sequence reads: CASINGRYTGELFF. CDR3 coding DNA: TGTGCCAGCATTAATGGGAGATACACCGGGGAGCTGTTTTTT.

The chain has TRBV2 and TRBJ1-5, with D possibly being TRBD1 (6 bases). Trimming shortened V by 5 bases and J by 1 base, and 9 bases separated the two germline ends. There are 14 residues in the CDR3. CDR1 is SNHLY, CDR2 FYNNEI, per germline. The CDR3 DNA reads TGTGCCAGCAGTCCCGGGACAAGCAATCAGCCCCAGCATTTT. It yields the protein CASSPGTSNQPQHF.

This clone has only one observation. The chain links TRBV28 to TRBJ2-7; no clear D gene. The CDR3 has 11 amino acids. V lost 6 bases and J lost 3, with 6 bases in between. Germline-derived CDR1 and CDR2 are MDHEN and SYDVKM. CDR3 DNA sequence: TGTGCCAGCAGGAACTACTACGAGCAGTACTTC. Its protein product is CASRNYYEQYF.

The chain combines TRBV28 with TRBJ1-1, with D perhaps matching TRBD1 (6 bases). CDR3 length equals 14 residues. Trimming took 5 bases from V and 5 from J, leaving 15 bases between them. Germline loops: CDR1 MDHEN, CDR2 SYDVKM. The CDR3 region is CASSPDRQGTEAFF. The CDR3, as DNA: TGTGCCAGCAGTCCCGACAGGCAAGGGACTGAAGCTTTCTTT.

The chain carries TRBV11-2 and TRBJ2-2, with 9 bases lining up with TRBD1. The CDR3 length is 18 residues. Germline V gene sequence: CDR1 SGHAT, CDR2 FQNNGV. V was clipped by 6 bases and J by 0 bases; unmatched bases: 11. The DNA of the CDR3 is TGTGCCAGCAGAAGACCGGGACAGGGACGCGCGAACACCGGGGAGCTGTTTTTT. This translates into CASRRPGQGRANTGELFF. Looking up the rest from reference TRBV11-2 and TRBJ2-2 gives the full variable domain: EAGVAQSPRYKIIEKRQSVAFWCNPISGHATLYWYQQILGQGPKLLIQFQNNGVVDDSQLPKDRFSAERLKGVDSTLKIQPAKLEDSAVYLCASRRPGQGRANTGELFFGEGSRLTVL.

This clone has just one count. The genes are TRBV27 and TRBJ2-5; TRBD2 might be the D (6 bases). This CDR3 is built from 18 residues. The V end lost 5 bases, the J end lost 5 bases, and 27 bases lay between the germline ends. CDR1 is MNHEY, CDR2 SMNVEV, per germline (reference sequence). This CDR3 is CASSTSPPSLVGRETQYF. In DNA, the CDR3 is TGTGCCAGCAGTACGTCCCCCCCCTCACTAGTGGGGAGGGAGACCCAGTACTTC.

This clone was counted a few times. The chain couples TRBV5-4 to TRBJ1-1; TRBD1 matches at 7 bases. CDR1 and CDR2 (germline): SGHNT, YYREEE (reference sequence). The V and J ends lost 3 bases and 4 bases, in that order; junction bases with no gene match: 6. This CDR3 is built from 14 residues. The CDR3 nucleotides read TGTGCCAGCAGCTCTTCAAGGGGGCTCACTGAAGCTTTCTTT. This encodes CASSSSRGLTEAFF.

This clone has just one count. The chain employs TRBV19 and TRBJ2-5, with 7 positions matching TRBD1. The germline V gene encodes CDR1 LNHDA and CDR2 SQIVND (reference sequence). V trimming: 10 bases; J trimming: 4 bases; junction bases outside the gene matches: 9. The CDR3 runs 13 residues. For the CDR3, the DNA is TGTGCCATCGGAGGTGGGACAGTAGAGACCCAGTACTTC. Encoded protein: CAIGGGTVETQYF.

This clone came up once. One junction end disagrees with the germline gene, perhaps due to a read error. The genes are TRBV7-7 and TRBJ2-5, with 8 bases matching TRBD1. The CDR3 has 14 amino acids. Germline V CDR1 and CDR2: SSHAT, FNYEAQ (reference sequence). CDR3 in DNA: TGTGCTAGCAGCCCGACAGGGGCGGGAGAGACCCAGTACTTC. Its protein is CASSPTGAGETQYF. The full variable domain, its missing parts supplied by reference TRBV7-7 and TRBJ2-5, is GAGVSQSPRYKVTKRGQDVTLRCDPISSHATLYWYQQALGQGPEFLTYFNYEAQPDKSGLPSDRFSAERPEGSISTLTIQRTEQRDSAMYRCASSPTGAGETQYFGPGTRLLVL.

This chain connects TRBV2 to TRBJ2-7; D is perhaps TRBD2 (6 bases). The V gene lost 4 bases and the J gene lost 6 bases, with 16 bases spanning the gap. Per the germline V gene, CDR1 is SNHLY and CDR2 is FYNNEI. This CDR3 has 14 amino acids. Written as DNA, the CDR3 is TGTGCCAGCAGTGCTATGGGGGGTTCGGGCGAGCAGTACTTC. Protein: CASSAMGGSGEQYF.

The rearrangement uses TRBV28 and TRBJ2-5, with no clear D. The germline CDR1 and CDR2 sequences are MDHEN and SYDVKM. V lost 7 bases and J 0 bases, leaving 18 bases between the germline ends. The CDR3 is 16 amino acids. CDR3 amino acids: CASKSNDRAYQETQYF. CDR3 in DNA: TGTGCCAGCAAATCCAACGATAGAGCGTACCAAGAGACCCAGTACTTC.

V gene TRBV7-9 combines with J gene TRBJ2-7; no reliable D call. V dropped 1 base and J dropped 4 bases, with 8 bases sitting between them. Germline assignment: CDR1 SEHNR and CDR2 FQNEAQ (reference sequence). CDR3 size: 13 residues. The CDR3 DNA reads as TGTGCCAGCAGCTTAGTTCTGAGTTACGAGCAGTACTTC. Amino acid sequence: CASSLVLSYEQYF.

This clone has a handful of counts. The chain uses TRBV7-2 and TRBJ1-5, with unresolved D. The germline CDR1 and CDR2 sequences are SGHTA and FQGNSA. There are 13 residues in the CDR3. The V end lost 5 bases, the J end lost 11 bases, and 16 bases lay between the germline ends. The CDR3: CASSQEVGRAQHF. In DNA, the CDR3 is TGTGCCAGCAGCCAAGAGGTCGGGCGGGCCCAGCATTTT.